The rows below give T cell receptor beta chains drawn from one sample of a study of blood T cell repertoires in COVID-19. The data were produced by immunoSEQ multiplex PCR, yet TCRdb's version contains in-frame clones alone and is incomplete. Of 100,000 to 150,000 clones detected, over 75% appear once; the ten largest clones hold about 3.6%. Sequencing input: peripheral blood. The receptors stem from a woman aged 60-70 years with acute or convalescent COVID-19. Each CDR3 is given with its conserved first and last residue. Each record gives: V gene, D gene, J gene, clone size, CDR3 protein, CDR3 DNA. D genes are given only for firm matches. Size values are once, few and many counts, or a class for expanded clones, and some rows have none.

>TRBV11-3|.|TRBJ1-2|.
CASSLDREGYTF
TGTGCCAGCAGCTTAGACCGCGAGGGCTACACCTTC
>TRBV15|.|TRBJ1-4|.
CATSRVLDSGEKLFF
TGTGCCACCAGCAGAGTTCTGGACAGCGGTGAAAAACTGTTTTTT
>TRBV5-5|TRBD1|TRBJ1-1|.
CASSRQQGGTEAFF
TGTGCCAGCAGCAGACAACAGGGGGGGACTGAAGCTTTCTTT
>TRBV19|TRBD1|TRBJ2-7|.
CAKGAQTYEQYF
TGTGCAAAGGGGGCCCAAACCTACGAGCAGTACTTC
>TRBV2|.|TRBJ1-1|.
CASRRPLIDEAFF
TGTGCCAGCAGGCGCCCCTTAATCGATGAAGCTTTCTTT
>TRBV5-4|.|TRBJ1-2|.
CASSLDRAYGYTF
TGTGCCAGCAGCTTGGACAGGGCCTATGGCTACACCTTC
>TRBV19|TRBD2|TRBJ2-5|.
CASLGAGGETQYF
TGTGCCAGTCTCGGCGCGGGGGGGGAGACCCAGTACTTC
>TRBV3-1/TRBV3-2|.|TRBJ2-1|.
CASVRRNEQFF
TGTGCCAGCGTCCGGCGGAATGAGCAGTTCTTC
>TRBV28|TRBD1|TRBJ2-7|once
CASSIGQGSSYEQYF
TGTGCCAGCAGTATTGGACAGGGAAGCTCCTACGAGCAGTACTTC
>TRBV6-5|TRBD1|TRBJ1-2|.
CASREAQGGYGYTF
TGTGCCAGCAGAGAGGCACAGGGGGGCTATGGCTACACCTTC
>TRBV30|.|TRBJ1-2|.
CAWSVQSTNYGYTF
TGTGCCTGGAGTGTACAGAGCACTAACTATGGCTACACCTTC
>TRBV15|.|TRBJ1-6|.
CATSGGNSPLHF
TGTGCCACCAGTGGGGGGAATTCACCCCTCCACTTT
>TRBV11-3|TRBD2|TRBJ2-3|.
CASSFGTSADTQYF
TGTGCCAGCAGCTTCGGGACTAGCGCAGATACGCAGTATTTT
>TRBV13|.|TRBJ2-1|.
CASSTEPLDRLGDNEQFF
TGTGCCAGCAGCACTGAACCCCTGGACCGACTAGGGGACAATGAGCAGTTCTTC
>TRBV11-3|TRBD2|TRBJ2-2|.
CASSQTSGNTGELFF
TGTGCCAGCAGTCAAACTAGCGGGAACACCGGGGAGCTGTTTTTT
>TRBV5-1|TRBD1|TRBJ2-1|.
CASSRGQGVVNEQFF
TGCGCCAGCAGCCGCGGACAGGGGGTTGTTAATGAGCAGTTCTTC
>TRBV5-1|TRBD1|TRBJ1-1|.
CASSTGDRGFLGEAFF
TGCGCCAGCAGCACCGGGGACAGGGGGTTCCTCGGTGAAGCTTTCTTT
>TRBV28|.|TRBJ1-1|.
CASSFGGLNTEAFF
TGTGCCAGCAGTTTCGGGGGTTTGAACACTGAAGCTTTCTTT
>TRBV27|TRBD2|TRBJ2-7|.
CASSLPSGTRVPYEQYF
TGTGCCAGCAGTTTACCCTCCGGGACTAGAGTCCCCTACGAGCAGTACTTC
>TRBV6-5|.|TRBJ2-1|.
CASSPQGFMGNEQFF
TGTGCCAGCAGTCCCCAGGGGTTCATGGGCAATGAACAGTTCTTC
>TRBV6-5|.|TRBJ1-5|.
CASRQTSNQPQHF
TGTGCCAGCAGACAAACGAGCAATCAGCCCCAGCATTTT
>TRBV7-9|TRBD2|TRBJ2-3|.
CASSSGLGQNTDTQYF
TGTGCCAGCAGCTCGGGACTAGGACAAAACACAGATACGCAGTATTTT
>TRBV5-1|.|TRBJ2-5|.
CASSLDGQGGETQYF
TGCGCCAGCAGCTTGGATGGGCAGGGTGGGGAGACCCAGTACTTC
>TRBV10-2|.|TRBJ2-1|.
CASSDWGAYNEQFF
TGCGCCAGCAGTGACTGGGGGGCCTACAATGAGCAGTTCTTC